The rows below give T cell receptor beta chains drawn from one sample of a study of blood T cell repertoires in COVID-19. TCRdb's table, derived via immunoSEQ multiplex PCR, lists solely in-frame clones and lacks some. This sample has 13,000 or so clones, with over 60% found just once. The sample consisted of peripheral blood. These receptors all come from a man aged 55 to 69 with COVID-19, enrolled during active disease. The CDR3 runs from the conserved cysteine through the conserved F or W. A D gene is named only where the DNA matches it firmly. For some rows the clone size is stated as once, few or many, or as a class when expanded; others skip it.

J: TRBJ2-2
size: NA
D: NA
V: TRBV4-1
DNA: TGCGCCAGCAGCCAAGATGACAGGTTTACCACGGACACCGGGGAGCTGTTTTTT
CDR3: CASSQDDRFTTDTGELFF

J: TRBJ2-5
size: NA
D: NA
V: TRBV29-1
DNA: TGCAGCGCCACAGAAGAGACCCAGTACTTC
CDR3: CSATEETQYF

J: TRBJ2-4
size: NA
D: NA
V: TRBV4-1
DNA: TGCGCCAGCAGCCAAGTCCTGACTCTAGCCAAAAACATTCAGTACTTC
CDR3: CASSQVLTLAKNIQYF

J: TRBJ2-6
size: few
D: NA
V: TRBV4-1
DNA: TGCGCCAGCAGCCCGACGGTGGCGGAGGATGGGGCCAACGTCCTGACTTTC
CDR3: CASSPTVAEDGANVLTF

J: TRBJ1-1
size: NA
D: NA
V: TRBV19
DNA: TGTGCCAGTAGTGAGGTTTCGACAGCTGAAGCTTTCTTT
CDR3: CASSEVSTAEAFF

J: TRBJ1-2
size: NA
D: TRBD1
V: TRBV5-6
DNA: TGTGCCAGCAGCTTGGGGTTAGGGGGCTTCAACACCTTC
CDR3: CASSLGLGGFNTF

J: TRBJ1-1
size: NA
D: NA
V: TRBV7-9
DNA: TGTGCCAGCAGCTTGGGGGGTGAAGCTTTCTTT
CDR3: CASSLGGEAFF

J: TRBJ2-5
size: NA
D: TRBD2
V: TRBV24-1
DNA: TGTGCCACCAGTGACCCACTAGCGGGAGGGGCACAGACCCAGTACTTC
CDR3: CATSDPLAGGAQTQYF

J: TRBJ2-5
size: NA
D: NA
V: TRBV11-2
DNA: TGTGCCAGCACCTTACTAGGGGGGGCAGAGACCCAGTACTTC
CDR3: CASTLLGGAETQYF

J: TRBJ1-5
size: NA
D: TRBD1
V: TRBV6-2/TRBV6-3
DNA: TGTGCCAGCAGCCCCGACAGGGCGAGCAATCAGCCCCAGCATTTT
CDR3: CASSPDRASNQPQHF

J: TRBJ2-2
size: NA
D: TRBD2
V: TRBV6-5
DNA: TGTGCCAGCAGTTACGGGAGGGCAGGCACCGGGGAGCTGTTTTTT
CDR3: CASSYGRAGTGELFF

J: TRBJ1-2
size: medium-sized
D: NA
V: TRBV9
DNA: TGTGCCAGCAGCGTCGGCGGGGCAGTCGGCTATGGCTACACCTTC
CDR3: CASSVGGAVGYGYTF

J: TRBJ2-3
size: NA
D: TRBD1
V: TRBV2
DNA: TGTGCCAGCAGTGAAGTTGGGACAGGGTACCGTGGCACAGATACGCAGTATTTT
CDR3: CASSEVGTGYRGTDTQYF

J: TRBJ1-3
size: few
D: NA
V: TRBV9
DNA: TGTGCCAGCAGCGTCGGTACACAGGGCTTCTCTGGAAACACCATATATTTT
CDR3: CASSVGTQGFSGNTIYF

J: TRBJ1-1
size: NA
D: NA
V: TRBV18
DNA: TGTGCCAGCTCACCACAGAACATGAACACTGAAGCTTTCTTT
CDR3: CASSPQNMNTEAFF

J: TRBJ2-1
size: NA
D: TRBD2
V: TRBV5-6
DNA: TGTGCCAGCAGCTTGGTAAGCGGGAGTGCTGTCTACAATGAGCAGTTCTTC
CDR3: CASSLVSGSAVYNEQFF

J: TRBJ2-7
size: medium-sized
D: TRBD2
V: TRBV7-9
DNA: TGTGCCAGCCGCTTCGGGGGCGGAGCGGGGGGCGCATCCTACGAGCAGTACTTC
CDR3: CASRFGGGAGGASYEQYF

J: TRBJ1-4
size: NA
D: NA
V: TRBV27
DNA: TGTGCCAGCAGTCACCGGGAAGGTGAAAAACTGTTTTTT
CDR3: CASSHREGEKLFF

J: TRBJ2-3
size: NA
D: TRBD1
V: TRBV4-1
DNA: TGCGCCAGCAGCCAAGCTCCTATTCCCGGGACAGGTCTCACAGATACGCAGTATTTT
CDR3: CASSQAPIPGTGLTDTQYF

J: TRBJ1-2
size: NA
D: NA
V: TRBV4-3
DNA: TGCGCCAGCAGCCTGGACAGTCGGGCTAACTATGGCTACACCTTC
CDR3: CASSLDSRANYGYTF

J: TRBJ2-4
size: NA
D: NA
V: TRBV7-2
DNA: TGTGCCAGCAGTCCTCTCGGTCGCATTCAGTACTTC
CDR3: CASSPLGRIQYF

J: TRBJ2-2
size: NA
D: TRBD1
V: TRBV13
DNA: TGTGCCAGCAAGGACAGGGGGCGCTCCTCTACCGGGGAGCTGTTTTTT
CDR3: CASKDRGRSSTGELFF

J: TRBJ1-5
size: NA
D: NA
V: TRBV4-3
DNA: TGCGCCAGCAGCCACCGTTGGGGCGAAGGAGATCAGCCCCAGCATTTT
CDR3: CASSHRWGEGDQPQHF

J: TRBJ2-1
size: NA
D: TRBD2
V: TRBV5-1
DNA: TGCGCCAGCAGCTTGGCCGCCTCCCGGGGGGGCTATGAGCAGTTCTTC
CDR3: CASSLAASRGGYEQFF

J: TRBJ2-3
size: NA
D: NA
V: TRBV2
DNA: TGTGCCAGCAAGGGGACTCGCCAGGATACGCAGTATTTT
CDR3: CASKGTRQDTQYF

J: TRBJ2-1
size: NA
D: TRBD2
V: TRBV5-1
DNA: TGCGCCAGCAGCTTGGCCCCGACTAGCGGGAGTAGCTACAATGAGCAGTTCTTC
CDR3: CASSLAPTSGSSYNEQFF

J: TRBJ1-4
size: NA
D: TRBD1
V: TRBV4-1
DNA: TGCGCCAGCAGCCGTTCCGGGACAGGGGATGAAAAACTGTTTTTT
CDR3: CASSRSGTGDEKLFF

J: TRBJ2-2
size: few
D: TRBD1
V: TRBV24-1
DNA: TGTGCCACCAGTGTACAGGGGGCGGACACCGGGGAGCTGTTTTTT
CDR3: CATSVQGADTGELFF

J: TRBJ2-1
size: NA
D: TRBD2
V: TRBV5-1
DNA: TGCGCCAGCAGGACAGCGGGGGGCTACAATGAGCAGTTCTTC
CDR3: CASRTAGGYNEQFF

J: TRBJ2-3
size: few
D: TRBD2
V: TRBV15
DNA: TGTGCCACCAGCAGAGGACTAGCGGGAGGCCTTCGTGGAGATACGCAGTATTTT
CDR3: CATSRGLAGGLRGDTQYF

J: TRBJ2-7
size: few
D: NA
V: TRBV6-5
DNA: TGTGCCAGCAGGACCGCGAGGGGGGGCGAGCAGTACTTC
CDR3: CASRTARGGEQYF

J: TRBJ2-5
size: once
D: NA
V: TRBV15
DNA: TGTGCCACCAGCAGGTGGCAGGGAGAGACCCAGTACTTC
CDR3: CATSRWQGETQYF

J: TRBJ2-2
size: NA
D: TRBD2
V: TRBV2
DNA: TGTGCCAGCAGAGTGACTAGCGGGAGGGCCGGGGAGCTGTTTTTT
CDR3: CASRVTSGRAGELFF